The next 5 T cell receptor beta chains were all read from a single sample in a study of shared clonotypes between healthy human individuals. Data came from immunoSEQ multiplex PCR; TCRdb stores just in-frame clones and leaves some out. The profile shows over 400,000 clones, over 70% of them singletons. Sequenced input: PBMCs. The receptors stem from a woman in her thirties or forties in good health. Some clones in this sample may be carry-over from other donors' samples.

V usage is TRBV7-9 and J usage is TRBJ1-2; the match to TRBD1 covers 8 bases. From germline, CDR1 is SEHNR and CDR2 FQNEAQ (reference sequence). J gave up 8 bases and V 1 base, and 6 bases lay outside the gene matches. The CDR3 has 14 residues. This CDR3 reads CASSLGTGKDGYTF. The DNA for the CDR3 is TGTGCCAGCAGCTTAGGGACAGGGAAGGACGGCTACACCTTC.

This clone was found a few times. This chain links TRBV27 with TRBJ2-7, with 10 bases aligning to TRBD2. Germline CDR1 is MNHEY and CDR2 is SMNVEV (reference sequence). The CDR3 has 17 amino acids. V shed 2 bases and J 2 bases; nucleotides not matched to a gene: 9. The CDR3 here is CASSLRLAGVSTYEQYF. The CDR3 coding sequence is TGTGCCAGCAGTTTAAGGCTAGCGGGAGTATCCACCTACGAGCAGTACTTC.

The count of this clone is one. This is likely an artifact of a read error, given a far larger clone one base away. This sample includes further DNA sequences coding for the same CDR3. The chain carries TRBV4-1 and TRBJ1-5; perhaps TRBD1 as D (5 bases). The CDR3 length is 15 residues. The germline V gene encodes CDR1 MGHRA and CDR2 YSYEKL. The CDR3 loop is CASSQDWGYNQPQHF. The CDR3 DNA reads as TGCGCCAGCAGCCAAGATTGGGGGTACAATCAGCCCCAACATTTT.

The chain uses TRBV11-2 and TRBJ1-4; maybe TRBD1 (6 bases). Germline-derived CDR1 and CDR2 are SGHAT and FQNNGV. This CDR3 is 18 amino acids long. V was pared by 5 bases and J by 0 bases, with 19 bases between. In nucleotides, the CDR3 is TGTGCCAGCAGCCCTACAGGGTATCCGTTGGCAACTAATGAAAAACTGTTTTTT. Translating it yields CASSPTGYPLATNEKLFF.

Regarding this clone: A much larger clone lies one base from this, so it may be a read error. Since no conserved phenylalanine or tryptophan closes the CDR3, a read error is the likely cause. The chain is built from TRBV5-6 and TRBJ1-6; D possibly corresponds to TRBD1 (6 bases). The CDR3 covers 15 residues. The germline V gene encodes CDR1 SGHDT and CDR2 YYEEEE. Between the trimmed V and J ends, which lost 2 bases and 10 bases, there was a span of 16 bases. Written as DNA, the CDR3 is TGTGCCAGCAGCTTCCAGACAGGCCAAGCGTCACCCCTCCACTCT. Its protein is CASSFQTGQASPLHS.